These T cell receptor beta chains were read from a single sample in a study of a mutant IDH1 vaccine in newly diagnosed glioma. Sequenced by immunoSEQ multiplex PCR; TCRdb stores in-frame clones only, minus some. The sample includes approximately 66,000 clones, nearly 85% of them seen just once. These receptors are not linked to any known antigen. Sample: PBMCs, taken from a glioma patient whose treatment included an IDH1 peptide vaccine. The receptors were gathered from a man aged 18 to 29 with glioma. Each CDR3 is given with its conserved first and last residue. Each record gives: clone size, V gene, J gene, D gene, CDR3 DNA, CDR3 protein. A D gene is named only where the DNA matches it firmly. Not every row has a clone size; where given, it reads once, few, many or a size class.

>.|TRBV19|TRBJ2-3|.
TGTGCCAGTAGTCCTGGGCCAGATACGCAGTATTTT
CASSPGPDTQYF
>.|TRBV5-1|TRBJ2-7|.
TGCGCCAGTCACCGGCCAGGGGGGTCCTACGAGCAGTACTTC
CASHRPGGSYEQYF
>.|TRBV4-2|TRBJ1-4|.
TGTGCCAGCTCCTACCGAACCCCCGCCGGTGCAACTAATGAAAAACTGTTTTTT
CASSYRTPAGATNEKLFF
>.|TRBV7-8|TRBJ2-2|.
TGTGCCAGCAGCCGCCCGGGACCCAACACCGGGGAGCTGTTTTTT
CASSRPGPNTGELFF
>.|TRBV15|TRBJ2-7|.
TGTGCCACCAGCAGAGAAAGGGACTACGAGCAGTACTTC
CATSRERDYEQYF
>.|TRBV19|TRBJ1-5|TRBD1
TGTGCCAGTAGTAATTCGGGACAGGGTAATCAGCCCCAGCATTTT
CASSNSGQGNQPQHF
>.|TRBV12-1|TRBJ1-1|.
TGCCCCAGGACCCGCGTTGAAGCTTTCTTT
CPRTRVEAFF
>.|TRBV7-8|TRBJ1-5|TRBD1
TGTGCCAGCAGCTTAGGGACAGGGGCCTATAGCAATCAGCCCCAGCATTTT
CASSLGTGAYSNQPQHF
>.|TRBV5-1|TRBJ2-1|.
TGCGCCAGCAGCAAAGGACAGAGCTCAATCTCCTACAATGAGCAGTTCTTC
CASSKGQSSISYNEQFF
>.|TRBV30|TRBJ1-6|.
TGTGCCTGGAGTGTAATGGAGAATTCACCCCTCCACTTT
CAWSVMENSPLHF
>.|TRBV19|TRBJ2-3|.
TGTGCCAGTAGTATGAATTCTAGGGCAGATACGCAGTATTTT
CASSMNSRADTQYF
>.|TRBV28|TRBJ1-1|.
TGTGCCAGCAGTTTGTCGGGGTCAGAAGCTTTCTTT
CASSLSGSEAFF
>.|TRBV2|TRBJ1-5|TRBD1
TGTGCCAGCAGCCCCGGGACAGGGGGAAGCAATCAGCCCCAGCATTTT
CASSPGTGGSNQPQHF
>once|TRBV5-6|TRBJ1-2|.
TGTGCCAGCAGCTTGGGGGTATGGGACTATGGCTACACCTTC
CASSLGVWDYGYTF
>few|TRBV28|TRBJ1-1|.
TGTGCCAGCAGTTCCCCGGGGCAGAGCACTGAAGCTTTCTTT
CASSSPGQSTEAFF
>.|TRBV7-2|TRBJ1-2|.
TGTGCCAGCAGCCTTAACGGTGGCTACACCTTC
CASSLNGGYTF
>.|TRBV9|TRBJ2-7|TRBD1
TGTGCCAGCGGAGCAGGGGGCTTTCGAGAGCAGTACTTC
CASGAGGFREQYF
>once|TRBV7-6|TRBJ2-2|TRBD2
TGTGCCAGCAGCTTAGCTAGCGGGGGGCGCACCGGGGAGCTGTTTTTT
CASSLASGGRTGELFF
>few|TRBV5-6|TRBJ1-1|.
TGTGCCAGCAGCTTGGGGGCGAACACTGAAGCTTTCTTT
CASSLGANTEAFF
>.|TRBV7-9|TRBJ2-2|TRBD1
TGTGCCAGCAGATACCCGGGACAGGGGGCTAAAAACACCGGGGAGCTGTTTTTT
CASRYPGQGAKNTGELFF
>.|TRBV5-1|TRBJ1-2|.
TGCGCCAGCAGCCCACCTCCCGGGACCACGGATAGCTACACCTTC
CASSPPPGTTDSYTF
>.|TRBV19|TRBJ2-3|TRBD2
TGTGCCAGTAGTTTTCGGGGGGGCACAGATACGCAGTATTTT
CASSFRGGTDTQYF
>few|TRBV30|TRBJ1-1|TRBD1
TGTGCCTGGAGTTCCGGGACAGCGAACACTGAAGCTTTCTTT
CAWSSGTANTEAFF
>.|TRBV7-9|TRBJ2-7|.
TGTGCCAGCAGCCCCCCCCGGGACATCTCCTACGAGCAGTACTTC
CASSPPRDISYEQYF
>.|TRBV5-4|TRBJ2-7|.
TGTGCCAGCAGCTTCAAGGACCTGGAGCAGTACTTC
CASSFKDLEQYF
>.|TRBV18|TRBJ1-4|.
TGTGCCAGCTCACCAGGGCTCGGGGAAAAACTGTTTTTT
CASSPGLGEKLFF
>.|TRBV27|TRBJ1-4|.
TGTGCCAGCAGTGATCGAGGGGGGAATGAAAAACTGTTTTTT
CASSDRGGNEKLFF
>.|TRBV7-2|TRBJ2-3|.
TGTGCCAGCAGCTGGGTGGCGGGCTCTGGGACAGATACGCAGTATTTT
CASSWVAGSGTDTQYF
>few|TRBV2|TRBJ1-1|.
TGTGCCAGCATCGGGAGAGAGGGGCGTGAAGCTTTCTTT
CASIGREGREAFF
>.|TRBV6-5|TRBJ2-1|.
TGTGCCAGCAGTTACCCAGCCACCAATGAGCAGTTCTTC
CASSYPATNEQFF
>.|TRBV18|TRBJ1-1|.
TGTGCCAGCTCACCATTTTCAGGCGAGAACACTGAAGCTTTCTTT
CASSPFSGENTEAFF
>.|TRBV7-3|TRBJ2-5|.
TGTGCCAGCAGTCCTACCCCCATGGCGGCGGAGACCCAGTACTTC
CASSPTPMAAETQYF
>.|TRBV12-5|TRBJ1-1|.
TGTGCTAGTGGTTTGGTACTTCAGGAAAACACTGAAGCTTTCTTT
CASGLVLQENTEAFF
>.|TRBV4-3|TRBJ1-1|.
TGCGCCAGCAGCCAAGATGTAGGCGGGAGTGGTGAAGCTTTCTTT
CASSQDVGGSGEAFF
>.|TRBV4-3|TRBJ2-2|TRBD2
TGCGCCAGCAGGACTAGCGGGAACACCGGGGAGCTGTTTTTT
CASRTSGNTGELFF
>.|TRBV2|TRBJ1-2|.
TGTGCCAGCAGGGGGGCCCGTGTTAACTATGGCTACACCTTC
CASRGARVNYGYTF
>once|TRBV11-2|TRBJ2-2|.
TGTGCCAGCAGCTCCCTTATGTGGCCCGGGGAGCTGTTTTTT
CASSSLMWPGELFF
>.|TRBV15|TRBJ2-7|.
TGTGCCACCAGCAGAGAGGTAGAGGGGATCAACGAGCAGTACTTC
CATSREVEGINEQYF
>.|TRBV6-1|TRBJ1-2|.
TGTGCCAGCAGTGATCCTGACAGGAGACGCTATGGCTACACCTTC
CASSDPDRRRYGYTF
>.|TRBV5-4|TRBJ1-1|.
TGTGCCAGCAGCTTGCCAGGCAACACTGAAGCTTTCTTT
CASSLPGNTEAFF
>few|TRBV29-1|TRBJ1-1|.
TGCAGCGTGGAAGGCAGACAGGTGATCAATGAAGCTTTCTTT
CSVEGRQVINEAFF
>.|TRBV28|TRBJ2-7|TRBD2
TGTGCCAGCAGTTTGGGAGGGGCAAGGGCAGAGCAGTACTTC
CASSLGGARAEQYF
>.|TRBV27|TRBJ2-3|TRBD2
TGTGCCAGCACCGACCGGGGGACTAGCGGGAGGAGAGTGAGGGCAGATACGCAGTATTTT
CASTDRGTSGRRVRADTQYF